A selection of T cell receptor beta chains follows, all from one sample in a study of beta chain features in type 1 diabetes. Here immunoSEQ multiplex PCR was the method, and the copy in TCRdb shows in-frame clones only, minus some. The data hold 900,000 or so clones, with 17% observed a single time. The specimen was naive CD4+ T cells from blood. The receptors shown here come from a woman aged 18-35 years in good health. The CDR3 runs from the conserved cysteine through the conserved F or W. D genes are given only for firm matches. Where a row states a size, it is once, few, many or the class of an expanded clone; other rows omit it.

j_call	clone_size	v_call	d_call	cdr3_length	cdr3_aa	cdr3_nt
TRBJ1-1	-	TRBV4-1	-	17	CASSQGEWGGSGTEAFF	TGCGCCAGCAGCCAAGGGGAGTGGGGGGGATCTGGCACTGAAGCTTTCTTT
TRBJ2-7	-	TRBV2	TRBD1	15	CASSGQAMGSGEQYF	TGTGCCAGCAGCGGACAGGCAATGGGGTCGGGCGAGCAGTACTTC
TRBJ1-2	few	TRBV19	-	14	CASIPQQAPLGYTF	TGTGCCAGTATCCCACAGCAGGCTCCGCTCGGCTACACCTTC
TRBJ2-3	few	TRBV4-3	-	17	CASSQGLGTRTTDTQYF	TGCGCCAGCAGCCAAGGTTTGGGGACACGAACCACAGATACGCAGTATTTT
TRBJ2-7	-	TRBV28	-	15	CASTNYQPSSYEQYF	TGTGCCAGCACTAACTACCAGCCTAGCTCCTACGAGCAGTACTTC
TRBJ2-2	-	TRBV15	TRBD2	16	CATSRGLAGATGELFF	TGTGCCACCAGCAGGGGACTAGCGGGAGCGACCGGGGAGCTGTTTTTT
TRBJ2-3	-	TRBV15	-	15	CATSREGRPTDTQYF	TGTGCCACCAGCAGAGAAGGCCGCCCCACAGATACGCAGTATTTT
TRBJ2-2	-	TRBV4-3	-	15	CASSHLVANTGELFF	TGCGCCAGCAGCCACTTGGTCGCGAACACCGGGGAGCTGTTTTTT
TRBJ1-3	few	TRBV7-2	-	12	CASGRSGNTIYF	TGTGCCAGCGGACGCTCTGGAAACACCATATATTTT
TRBJ2-7	-	TRBV11-1	TRBD1	14	CASSVPGTAPRQYF	TGTGCCAGCAGCGTTCCCGGGACAGCCCCTAGGCAGTACTTC
TRBJ1-1	-	TRBV7-2	-	17	CASSFYRTPLGNTEAFF	TGTGCCAGCAGCTTCTATCGGACACCTTTGGGGAACACTGAAGCTTTCTTT
TRBJ2-1	few	TRBV9	-	13	CASSVFYYDEQFF	TGTGCCAGCAGCGTTTTTTACTACGATGAGCAGTTCTTC
TRBJ2-5	-	TRBV28	-	14	CASSLDSAQETQYF	TGTGCCAGCAGCCTGGACAGCGCTCAAGAGACCCAGTACTTC
TRBJ1-2	few	TRBV29-1	-	13	CSAQTGSGSGYTF	TGCAGCGCCCAAACAGGTTCAGGATCTGGCTACACCTTC
TRBJ2-1	-	TRBV6-5	TRBD1	15	CASSGGQGAYNEQFF	TGTGCCAGCAGTGGAGGCCAGGGGGCCTACAATGAGCAGTTCTTC
TRBJ2-1	-	TRBV7-9	TRBD1	16	CASSGTGRSSYNEQFF	TGTGCCAGCAGCGGGACAGGCCGTAGCTCCTACAATGAGCAGTTCTTC
TRBJ2-3	few	TRBV4-3	TRBD2	22	CASSPYYRTSGRMVGRADTQYF	TGCGCCAGCAGCCCATACTATCGGACTAGCGGGAGGATGGTTGGTCGCGCAGATACGCAGTATTTT
TRBJ2-7	-	TRBV11-2	-	16	CASSPSGGQIFSEQYF	TGTGCCAGCAGTCCAAGTGGAGGACAGATATTTTCGGAGCAGTACTTC
TRBJ2-7	-	TRBV7-6	-	14	CASSLALEPYEQYF	TGTGCCAGCAGCTTAGCACTAGAACCCTACGAGCAGTACTTC
TRBJ2-1	few	TRBV29-1	TRBD1	16	CSVLGQGKGAYNEQFF	TGCAGCGTTCTCGGACAGGGGAAGGGGGCCTACAATGAGCAGTTCTTC
TRBJ1-5	-	TRBV27	TRBD1	17	CASSSHGQGSNNQPQHF	TGTGCCAGCAGTTCCCACGGACAGGGGTCGAACAATCAGCCCCAGCATTTT
TRBJ2-7	few	TRBV6-5	-	14	CASSFSRPGLEQYF	TGTGCCAGCAGTTTCTCTCGACCTGGGCTCGAGCAGTACTTC
TRBJ2-5	few	TRBV27	-	13	CASSSELGGTQYF	TGTGCCAGCAGTTCTGAGTTGGGCGGGACCCAGTACTTC
TRBJ2-6	-	TRBV6-6	-	15	CASSYRPSGANVLTF	TGTGCCAGCAGTTACCGGCCGTCTGGGGCCAACGTCCTGACTTTC
TRBJ1-2	few	TRBV5-6	-	14	CASSLSVRTFGYTF	TGTGCCAGCAGCTTGAGTGTTCGTACGTTTGGCTACACCTTC
TRBJ2-1	few	TRBV4-2	-	15	CASSPSSAEYNEQFF	TGTGCCAGCAGCCCCTCTAGCGCTGAGTACAATGAGCAGTTCTTC
TRBJ2-3	-	TRBV7-9	-	14	CASSLDRATDTQYF	TGTGCCAGCAGCTTAGACAGGGCCACAGATACGCAGTATTTT
TRBJ2-3	-	TRBV5-6	-	16	CASSSGDFSPTDTQYF	TGTGCCAGCAGCTCGGGGGACTTCAGCCCGACAGATACGCAGTATTTT
TRBJ1-5	few	TRBV5-6	-	14	CASSLGGIGQPQHF	TGTGCCAGCAGCTTGGGGGGAATTGGACAGCCCCAGCATTTT
TRBJ2-3	-	TRBV18	-	15	CASSPPLGGTDTQYF	TGTGCCAGCTCACCACCCCTAGGAGGCACAGATACGCAGTATTTT
TRBJ2-3	-	TRBV7-2	TRBD1	16	CASSPRDRVWTDTQYF	TGTGCCAGCAGCCCAAGGGACAGGGTATGGACAGATACGCAGTATTTT
TRBJ1-1	-	TRBV29-1	-	10	CSSIRTEAFF	TGCAGCTCTATTCGGACTGAAGCTTTCTTT
TRBJ1-2	few	TRBV7-9	-	14	CASSPTQINYGYTF	TGTGCCAGCAGCCCGACCCAGATTAACTATGGCTACACCTTC
TRBJ1-1	-	TRBV18	-	14	CASSPVVGNTEAFF	TGTGCCAGCTCACCGGTTGTAGGGAACACTGAAGCTTTCTTT
TRBJ1-2	-	TRBV28	-	12	CASSLRQYGYTF	TGTGCCAGCAGTTTACGGCAGTATGGCTACACCTTC
TRBJ2-3	few	TRBV7-2	-	14	CASSLVLGRDTQYF	TGTGCCAGCAGCTTAGTCCTTGGGAGGGATACGCAGTATTTT
TRBJ2-1	-	TRBV7-2	-	15	CASSPYGRAGDEQFF	TGTGCCAGCAGCCCCTACGGTCGGGCAGGGGATGAGCAGTTCTTC
TRBJ1-2	-	TRBV7-8	TRBD1	16	CASSLGGTGRAYGYTF	TGTGCCAGCAGCTTAGGAGGGACAGGGCGGGCCTATGGCTACACCTTC
TRBJ2-5	once	TRBV28	-	13	CASRLGTFGTQYF	TGTGCCAGCAGGCTAGGGACATTCGGGACCCAGTACTTC
TRBJ1-4	-	TRBV28	-	17	CASSLPINRQRNEKLFF	TGTGCCAGCAGCCTCCCGATAAATAGACAGAGAAATGAAAAACTGTTTTTT
TRBJ2-5	few	TRBV5-4	TRBD2	14	CASSRTGTSETQYF	TGTGCCAGCAGCCGCACCGGGACTAGCGAGACCCAGTACTTC